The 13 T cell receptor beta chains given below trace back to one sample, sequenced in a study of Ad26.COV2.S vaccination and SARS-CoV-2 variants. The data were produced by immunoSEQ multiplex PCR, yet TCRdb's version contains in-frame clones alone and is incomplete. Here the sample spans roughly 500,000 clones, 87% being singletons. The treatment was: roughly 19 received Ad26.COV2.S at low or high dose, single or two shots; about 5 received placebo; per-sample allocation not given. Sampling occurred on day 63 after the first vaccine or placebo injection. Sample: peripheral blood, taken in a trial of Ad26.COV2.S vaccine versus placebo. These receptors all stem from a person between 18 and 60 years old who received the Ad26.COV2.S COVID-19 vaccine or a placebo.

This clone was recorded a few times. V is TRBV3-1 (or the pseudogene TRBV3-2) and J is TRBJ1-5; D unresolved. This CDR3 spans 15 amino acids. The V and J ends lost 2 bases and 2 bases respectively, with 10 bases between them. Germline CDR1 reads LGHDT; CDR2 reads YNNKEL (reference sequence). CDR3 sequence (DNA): TGTGCCAGCAGCCAACAGCCAGGCGGCAATCAGCCCCAGCATTTT. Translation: CASSQQPGGNQPQHF.

CDR3 DNA: TGTGCCAGCAGCCCCCTGAGGGCCGGGAGCTCCTACAATGAGCAGTTCTTC. Protein product: CASSPLRAGSSYNEQFF. This chain joins TRBV5-4 and TRBJ2-1, with D perhaps TRBD2 (6 bases). The CDR3 loop spans 17 amino acids. Trimming removed 4 bases from V and 0 bases from J, with 17 bases in between. Germline V gene lookup returns CDR1 SGHNT and CDR2 YYREEE (reference sequence).

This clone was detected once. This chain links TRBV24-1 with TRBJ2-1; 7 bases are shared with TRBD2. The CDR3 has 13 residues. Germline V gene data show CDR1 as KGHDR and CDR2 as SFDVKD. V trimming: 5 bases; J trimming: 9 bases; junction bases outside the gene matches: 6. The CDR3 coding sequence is TGTGCCACCAGTGCGGGGGGAATATTTGAGCAGTTCTTC. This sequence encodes CATSAGGIFEQFF.

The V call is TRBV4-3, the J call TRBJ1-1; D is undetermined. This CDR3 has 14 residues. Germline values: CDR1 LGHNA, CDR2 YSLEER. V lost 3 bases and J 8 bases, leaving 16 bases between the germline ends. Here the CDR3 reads CASSQQVDRTEAFF. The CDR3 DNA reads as TGCGCCAGCAGCCAGCAGGTTGATCGAACAGAAGCTTTCTTT.

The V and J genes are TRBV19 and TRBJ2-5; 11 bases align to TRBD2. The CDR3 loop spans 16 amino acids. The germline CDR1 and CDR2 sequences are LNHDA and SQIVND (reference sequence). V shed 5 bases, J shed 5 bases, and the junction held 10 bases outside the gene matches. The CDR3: CASSPGVAGGPETQYF. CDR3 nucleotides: TGTGCCAGTAGTCCCGGGGTAGCGGGAGGGCCGGAGACCCAGTACTTC.

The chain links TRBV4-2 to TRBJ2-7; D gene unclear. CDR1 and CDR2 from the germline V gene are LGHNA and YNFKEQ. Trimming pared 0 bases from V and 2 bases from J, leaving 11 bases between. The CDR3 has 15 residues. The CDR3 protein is CASSQDLGQTYEQYF. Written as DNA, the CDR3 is TGTGCCAGCAGCCAAGATCTAGGCCAAACCTACGAGCAGTACTTC.

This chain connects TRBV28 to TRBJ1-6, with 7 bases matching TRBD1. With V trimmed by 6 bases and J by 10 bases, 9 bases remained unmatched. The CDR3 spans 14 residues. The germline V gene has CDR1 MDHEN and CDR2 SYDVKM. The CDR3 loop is CASRDRVGYSPLHF. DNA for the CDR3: TGTGCCAGCAGAGACAGGGTCGGGTACTCACCCCTCCACTTT. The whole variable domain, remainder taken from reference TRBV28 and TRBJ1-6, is DVKVTQSSRYLVKRTGEKVFLECVQDMDHENMFWYRQDPGLGLRLIYFSYDVKMKEKGDIPEGYSVSREKKERFSLILESASTNQTSMYLCASRDRVGYSPLHFGNGTRLTVT.

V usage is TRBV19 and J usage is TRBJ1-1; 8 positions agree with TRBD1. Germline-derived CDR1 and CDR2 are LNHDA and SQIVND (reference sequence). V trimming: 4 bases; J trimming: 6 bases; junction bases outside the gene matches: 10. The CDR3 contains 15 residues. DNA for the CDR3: TGTGCCAGTAGTAATAACAGGGGGGGTATCGCTGAAGCTTTCTTT. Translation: CASSNNRGGIAEAFF.

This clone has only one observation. CDR3 nucleotide sequence: TGTGCCAGCAGCACGTGGGGCGGGAGGGTCGCCTACAATGAGCAGTTCTTC. Translating gives CASSTWGGRVAYNEQFF. The chain combines TRBV7-2 with TRBJ2-1; 9 bases are shared with TRBD2. This CDR3 is built from 17 residues. V shed 5 bases, J shed 2 bases, and the junction held 10 bases outside the gene matches. Germline assignment: CDR1 SGHTA and CDR2 FQGNSA. Supplemented by reference TRBV7-2 and TRBJ2-1, the full variable domain reads GAGVSQSPSNKVTEKGKDVELRCDPISGHTALYWYRQSLGQGLEFLIYFQGNSAPDKSGLPSDRFSAERTGGSVSTLTIQRTQQEDSAVYLCASSTWGGRVAYNEQFFGPGTRLTVL.

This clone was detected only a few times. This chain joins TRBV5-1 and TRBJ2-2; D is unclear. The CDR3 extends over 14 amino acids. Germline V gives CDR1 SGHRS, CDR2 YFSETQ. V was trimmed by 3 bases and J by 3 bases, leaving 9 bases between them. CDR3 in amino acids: CASSYTGDTGELFF. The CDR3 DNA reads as TGCGCCAGCAGCTACACTGGGGACACCGGGGAGCTGTTTTTT. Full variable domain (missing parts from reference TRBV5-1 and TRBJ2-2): KAGVTQTPRYLIKTRGQQVTLSCSPISGHRSVSWYQQTPGQGLQFLFEYFSETQRNKGNFPGRFSGRQFSNSRSEMNVSTLELGDSALYLCASSYTGDTGELFFGEGSRLTVL.

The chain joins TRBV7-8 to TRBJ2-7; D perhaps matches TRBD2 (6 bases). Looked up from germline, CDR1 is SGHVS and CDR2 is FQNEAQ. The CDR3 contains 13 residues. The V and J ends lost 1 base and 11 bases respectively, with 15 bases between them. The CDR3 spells CASSLGGTTNEYF. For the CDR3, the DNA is TGTGCCAGCAGCTTAGGCGGGACCACGAACGAGTACTTC.

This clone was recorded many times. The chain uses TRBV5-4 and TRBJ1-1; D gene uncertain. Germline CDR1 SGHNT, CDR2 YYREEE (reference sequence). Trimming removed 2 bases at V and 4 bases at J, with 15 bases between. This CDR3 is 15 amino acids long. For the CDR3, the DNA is TGTGCCAGCAGCTTTTCCTCCGTCTCGGCCACTGAAGCTTTCTTT. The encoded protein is CASSFSSVSATEAFF. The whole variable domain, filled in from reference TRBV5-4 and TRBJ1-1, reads ETGVTQSPTHLIKTRGQQVTLRCSSQSGHNTVSWYQQALGQGPQFIFQYYREEENGRGNFPPRFSGLQFPNYSSELNVNALELDDSALYLCASSFSSVSATEAFFGQGTRLTVV.

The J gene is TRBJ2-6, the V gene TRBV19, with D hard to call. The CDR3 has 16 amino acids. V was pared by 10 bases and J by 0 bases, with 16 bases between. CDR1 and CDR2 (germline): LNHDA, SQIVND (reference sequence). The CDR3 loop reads CATDGPRLSGANVLTF. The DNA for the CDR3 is TGTGCCACTGACGGCCCTCGGCTCTCTGGGGCCAACGTCCTGACTTTC. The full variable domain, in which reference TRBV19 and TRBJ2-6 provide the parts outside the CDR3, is DGGITQSPKYLFRKEGQNVTLSCEQNLNHDAMYWYRQDPGQGLRLIYYSQIVNDFQKGDIAEGYSVSREKKESFPLTVTSAQKNPTAFYLCATDGPRLSGANVLTFGAGSRLTVL.